The 2 T cell receptor beta chains below come from one sample, sequenced in a study of PD-L1 blockade in urothelial cancer. Only in-frame clones appear in the TCRdb table, and some are missing; sequencing was by immunoSEQ multiplex PCR. The profile shows 17,000 or so clones, about 85% of them singletons. The material was PBMCs, obtained around atezolizumab (anti-PD-L1) treatment. These receptors originate from a man aged 50 to 60 with urothelial cancer.

The gene calls are TRBV19 and TRBJ2-3, with 13 positions matching TRBD2. J lost 3 bases, V lost 6 bases, and 3 bases had no gene match. Per germline, CDR1 LNHDA and CDR2 SQIVND (reference sequence). The CDR3 runs 15 residues. CDR3 region: CASSQGLAGTDTQYF. CDR3 sequence (DNA): TGTGCCAGTAGCCAGGGACTAGCGGGAACAGATACGCAGTATTTT.

V usage is TRBV6-5 and J usage is TRBJ1-2; 7 bases map to TRBD1. After removal of 4 bases from V and 3 bases from J, the junction contained 8 bases not matched to a gene. The V gene's germline CDR1 is MNHEY and CDR2 SVGAGI. This CDR3 is 15 amino acids long. The CDR3 reads CASSSAGQWDYGYTF. The CDR3 bases are TGTGCCAGCAGTTCCGCGGGACAGTGGGACTATGGCTACACCTTC.